This entry concerns a single T cell receptor (beta chain). Its target is not known. Hyperthyroidism, newly diagnosed and lasting under 2 months, affected patients aged 18 to 65. Uncontrolled infection, other autoimmune disease, pregnancy or lactation led to exclusion. These data belong to a study of T cells in Graves' hyperthyroidism and ophthalmopathy. The germline CDR1 and CDR2 sequences are SGHTA and FQGNSA. The CDR3 extends over 16 amino acids. The trim removed 4 bases at V and 2 bases at J, leaving 7 bases unmatched. Overall study results and limits: Ophthalmopathy was distinguished from stable hyperthyroidism by 13 V-J signatures. Within blood appeared most thyroid clonotypes that had expanded above 0.001.

From RNA transcripts, TCR beta CDR3 regions were amplified. RT-PCR in the first round (using the HTBI primer set) targeted the TCR CDR3. Via MiXCR, TCRdb re-called the multiplex PCR reads, giving one row per CDR3 protein. This table holds hundreds of thousands of distinct CDR3 sequences, about two fifths found once. The material sequenced was blood. This TCR was sampled from a man between 18 and 35 years old with Graves' hyperthyroidism. The V gene is TRBV7-2, the J gene TRBJ2-7; 11 positions agree with TRBD2. The CDR3 DNA follows: TGTGCCAGCAGCTCCCCGACTAGCGGGGTCCCCTACGAGCAGTACTTC. This translates into CASSSPTSGVPYEQYF.